These T cell receptor beta chains were read from a single sample in a study of CD8 T cells in ankylosing spondylitis. MiXCR, applied by TCRdb to the 5' RACE reads, yields one record per CDR3 protein. This table has under 950,000 distinct CDR3 sequences, under 20% appearing once. The sequenced sample was blood, either unsorted or a sorted T cell fraction (not recorded which). Every receptor here comes from a male donor with ankylosing spondylitis. CDR3s include the opening cysteine and the closing phenylalanine or tryptophan. D genes are given only for firm matches. Clone size is not always given. Where it is, it says once, few, many or a class for expanded clones.

v_gene	d_gene	abundance	j_gene	CDR3aa	CDR3nt
TRBV4-1	NA	few	TRBJ2-5	CASSQQGSLGYQETQYF	TGCGCCAGCAGCCAACAGGGGTCCTTAGGGTACCAAGAGACCCAGTACTTC
TRBV20-1	TRBD1	few	TRBJ1-2	CSASLRDRAGYTF	TGCAGTGCTAGCCTCCGGGACAGGGCTGGCTACACCTTC
TRBV6-1	NA	NA	TRBJ1-4	CASSAQGFGGNEKLFF	TGTGCCAGCAGTGCCCAGGGGTTCGGAGGAAATGAAAAACTGTTTTTT
TRBV7-2	TRBD1	few	TRBJ2-3	CASSWDRASTDTQYF	TGTGCCAGCAGCTGGGACAGAGCTAGCACAGATACGCAGTATTTT
TRBV11-2	NA	NA	TRBJ2-1	CASSLTSPYNEQFF	TGTGCCAGCAGCCTAACCTCCCCTTACAATGAGCAGTTCTTC
TRBV21-1	NA	NA	TRBJ1-5	CASSKEGDQPQHF	TGTGCCAGCAGCAAAGAGGGAGATCAGCCCCAGCATTTT
TRBV4-1	TRBD1	few	TRBJ1-2	CASSQRQGVSYGYTF	TGCGCCAGCAGCCAAAGGCAGGGGGTGTCCTATGGCTACACCTTC
TRBV7-9	NA	many	TRBJ2-5	CASSLQGAQETQYF	TGTGCCAGCAGCTTACAGGGTGCCCAAGAGACCCAGTACTTC
TRBV2	TRBD2	NA	TRBJ2-5	CASSLLAGVKQETQYF	TGTGCCAGCAGTCTCCTAGCGGGGGTCAAGCAAGAGACCCAGTACTTC
TRBV6-2/TRBV6-3	TRBD2	NA	TRBJ2-1	CASSYPIAGAVNEQFF	TGTGCCAGCAGTTACCCAATAGCGGGGGCGGTCAATGAGCAGTTCTTC
TRBV2	NA	few	TRBJ2-1	CASSDNRVEQFF	TGTGCCAGCAGCGATAACAGGGTTGAGCAGTTCTTC
TRBV4-3	NA	few	TRBJ1-6	CASSQEGTLKGSPLHF	TGCGCCAGCAGCCAAGAGGGGACTCTCAAGGGATCACCCCTCCACTTT
TRBV3-1	NA	NA	TRBJ2-3	CASSHLRGPDTQYF	TGTGCCAGCAGCCATTTACGGGGGCCAGATACGCAGTATTTT
TRBV10-3	NA	few	TRBJ2-7	CAISDEGFSYEQYF	TGTGCCATCAGTGATGAGGGTTTCTCCTACGAGCAGTACTTC
TRBV11-2	NA	few	TRBJ2-1	CASSLLGRTVPMSRNEQFF	TGTGCCAGCAGCTTACTGGGGCGGACAGTTCCTATGAGTCGTAATGAGCAGTTCTTC
TRBV5-1	TRBD2	NA	TRBJ2-5	CASSLSVPGLAVRAQYF	TGCGCCAGCAGCCTAAGCGTGCCGGGACTAGCTGTTAGGGCCCAGTACTTC
TRBV5-1	NA	few	TRBJ2-3	CASSSQGSSRGDTQYF	TGCGCCAGCAGCTCACAAGGGTCCTCGAGGGGAGATACGCAGTATTTT
TRBV20-1	NA	few	TRBJ2-3	CSARELRGGPDTQYF	TGCAGTGCTAGAGAGCTCAGGGGGGGACCAGATACGCAGTATTTT
TRBV25-1	TRBD1	few	TRBJ1-1	CASSKTGVTEAFF	TGTGCCAGCAGTAAAACAGGGGTCACTGAAGCTTTCTTT
TRBV6-2/TRBV6-3	TRBD2	NA	TRBJ2-7	CASSYWRLAENSYEQYF	TGTGCCAGCAGTTACTGGAGACTAGCGGAGAACTCCTACGAGCAGTACTTC
TRBV20-1	TRBD2	NA	TRBJ2-7	CSAHGTSGGPYEQYF	TGCAGTGCCCACGGGACTAGCGGAGGACCCTACGAGCAGTACTTC
TRBV12-3/TRBV12-4	NA	few	TRBJ2-1	CASSLVGASYSEQFF	TGTGCCAGCAGTTTAGTAGGAGCTAGTTATTCTGAGCAGTTCTTC
TRBV7-8	TRBD1	NA	TRBJ2-7	CASSLGWTGSYEQYF	TGTGCCAGCAGCTTAGGATGGACAGGGTCATACGAGCAGTACTTC
TRBV12-3/TRBV12-4	NA	many	TRBJ1-5	CASGLGGTGNQPQHF	TGTGCCAGCGGGCTGGGGGGAACGGGCAATCAGCCCCAGCATTTT
TRBV2	TRBD1	NA	TRBJ2-3	CASSVWTGSAADTQYF	TGTGCCAGCAGTGTCTGGACAGGGAGTGCCGCAGATACGCAGTATTTT
TRBV18	NA	few	TRBJ1-5	CASSLLRMGGGNQPQHF	TGTGCCAGCTCTCTCTTGAGGATGGGGGGGGGCAATCAGCCCCAGCATTTT
TRBV7-3	NA	NA	TRBJ2-1	CASSLGVYNEQIF	TGTGCCAGCAGCTTAGGGGTCTACAATGAGCAGATCTTC
TRBV20-1	TRBD1	NA	TRBJ1-6	CSARGTEGYNSPLHF	TGCAGTGCTAGGGGGACAGAGGGATATAATTCACCCCTCCACTTT
TRBV4-1	TRBD1	NA	TRBJ1-1	CASSHPWAGEDRENTEAFF	TGCGCCAGCAGCCACCCCTGGGCGGGGGAGGACAGGGAGAACACTGAAGCTTTCTTT
TRBV27	NA	NA	TRBJ2-7	CASSRRPTLWEQYF	TGTGCCAGTTCAAGAAGGCCTACCCTTTGGGAGCAGTACTTC
TRBV6-5	NA	NA	TRBJ2-1	CASSYSRDRSNNEQFF	TGTGCCAGCAGTTACTCGAGGGATAGGAGTAACAATGAGCAGTTCTTC
TRBV19	NA	NA	TRBJ1-2	CASSIGGTDYGYTF	TGTGCCAGTAGTATCGGCGGGACGGACTATGGCTACACCTTC
TRBV7-9	TRBD2	few	TRBJ2-4	CASSLGASGGAKNIQYF	TGTGCCAGCAGCTTAGGTGCTAGCGGGGGAGCCAAAAACATTCAGTACTTC
TRBV9	NA	NA	TRBJ1-1	CASSAFGQRPEAFF	TGTGCCAGCAGCGCCTTTGGGCAGCGACCTGAAGCTTTCTTT
TRBV11-2	TRBD2	few	TRBJ2-3	CASSRLAGVSSTDTQYF	TGTGCCAGCAGCCGACTAGCGGGAGTCTCTAGTACAGATACGCAGTATTTT
TRBV2	TRBD1	NA	TRBJ1-6	CASSIRGGRDASPLHF	TGTGCCAGCAGCATACGAGGGGGCAGGGATGCTTCACCCCTCCACTTT
TRBV20-1	NA	few	TRBJ1-1	CSAKWNTEAFF	TGCAGTGCTAAGTGGAACACTGAAGCTTTCTTT
TRBV18	NA	NA	TRBJ2-3	CASSPGGAVTDTQYF	TGTGCCAGCTCACCAGGGGGGGCCGTCACAGATACGCAGTATTTT
TRBV5-1	NA	few	TRBJ2-1	CASSINWDSSYNEQFF	TGCGCCAGCAGTATAAATTGGGATAGCTCCTACAATGAGCAGTTCTTC
TRBV12-3/TRBV12-4	TRBD2	few	TRBJ2-3	CASSFFLAGAVDTQYF	TGTGCCAGCAGTTTTTTCCTAGCGGGAGCTGTAGATACGCAGTATTTT
TRBV14	TRBD2	many	TRBJ2-1	CASSQASSGRGEQFF	TGTGCCAGCAGCCAAGCCTCTAGCGGGAGAGGTGAGCAGTTCTTC
TRBV6-5	NA	NA	TRBJ2-2	CASSYKGLAGELFF	TGTGCCAGCAGTTATAAGGGCTTGGCCGGGGAGCTGTTTTTT
TRBV4-3	NA	NA	TRBJ2-1	CASSPGRGDYNEQFF	TGCGCCAGCAGCCCCGGGCGGGGTGACTACAATGAGCAGTTCTTC
TRBV7-9	NA	few	TRBJ2-5	CASSLAQWETQYF	TGTGCCAGCAGCTTAGCGCAGTGGGAGACCCAGTACTTC
TRBV2	TRBD2	NA	TRBJ2-2	CASGGPLAGVGGELFF	TGTGCCAGCGGAGGGCCGCTAGCGGGAGTAGGCGGGGAGCTGTTTTTT
TRBV20-1	TRBD2	NA	TRBJ2-1	CSAGTSGGINEQFF	TGCAGTGCTGGGACTAGCGGGGGAATCAATGAGCAGTTCTTC
TRBV27	NA	NA	TRBJ2-7	CASSLSGTSSSYEQYF	TGTGCCAGCAGTCTCTCCGGGACTTCAAGCTCCTACGAGCAGTACTTC
TRBV15	NA	NA	TRBJ2-7	CATSMGQVNFGQYF	TGTGCCACCAGCATGGGCCAGGTTAATTTCGGGCAGTACTTC
TRBV6-1	NA	few	TRBJ1-1	CASSTGWNTEAFF	TGTGCCAGCAGTACGGGATGGAACACTGAAGCTTTCTTT
TRBV2	NA	NA	TRBJ1-5	CASSVAGVYQPQHF	TGTGCCAGCAGTGTGGCAGGGGTTTATCAGCCCCAGCATTTT
TRBV27	TRBD2	NA	TRBJ2-2	CASSSPETSGSWSTGELFF	TGTGCCAGCAGTTCGCCCGAGACTAGCGGGAGTTGGAGCACCGGGGAGCTGTTTTTT